This section outlines one T cell receptor beta chain sequence together with its context. Its antigen is undetermined. These data are taken from a study of PD-1 blockade in classical Hodgkin lymphoma. Across the whole study: Patients were infused with nivolumab 3 mg/kg every 2 weeks. Study-level findings and limits: Newly diagnosed patients had diversity similar to the baseline diversity of complete responders.

CDR1 and CDR2 (germline): MNHEY, SVGAGI. The germline V and J ends were trimmed by 7 bases and 4 bases, with 17 bases remaining between them. This CDR3 is built from 15 residues. Autologous stem cell transplantation was followed by relapse in every patient, and brentuximab vedotin exposure varied. The table came from immunoSEQ multiplex PCR; TCRdb's copy has only in-frame clones and leaves some out. The repertoire has 90,000 to 100,000 clones, 75% to 85% of them found once; the top ten carry about 15%. The clonotype originates from a human donor with classical Hodgkin lymphoma. Sequenced here: peripheral blood mononuclear cells (PBMCs), sampled before the second cycle of nivolumab. J is TRBJ1-5 and V is TRBV6-5, with D possibly TRBD1 on 6 matching bases. CDR3 loop: CASTDGTGLNQPQHF. The CDR3 DNA follows: TGTGCCAGCACCGACGGCACAGGGCTTAATCAGCCCCAGCATTTT.